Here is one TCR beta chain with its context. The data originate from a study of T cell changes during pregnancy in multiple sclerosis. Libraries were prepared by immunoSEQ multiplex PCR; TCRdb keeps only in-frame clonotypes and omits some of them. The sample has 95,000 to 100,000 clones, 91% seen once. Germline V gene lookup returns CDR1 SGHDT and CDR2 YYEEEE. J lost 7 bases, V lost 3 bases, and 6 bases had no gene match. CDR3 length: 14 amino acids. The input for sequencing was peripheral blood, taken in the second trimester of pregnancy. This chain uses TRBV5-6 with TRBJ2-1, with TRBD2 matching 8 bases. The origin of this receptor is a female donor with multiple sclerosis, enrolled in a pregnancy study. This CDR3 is CASSSGGAWNEQFF. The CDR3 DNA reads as TGTGCCAGCAGCTCCGGGGGGGCATGGAATGAGCAGTTCTTC.